Detailed here is one TCR beta chain. The record originates from a study of cytomegalovirus exposure and HLA in healthy donors. The PCR ran on 60 Vbeta and 13 Jbeta primers. The method was immunoSEQ multiplex PCR; TCRdb's version includes in-frame clones alone and lacks a portion of them. Here the sample spans more than 150,000 clones, around 81% being singletons. The sequence came from a woman aged 18 to 35 in good health and CMV-seropositive. Sequenced material: PBMCs.

This chain's CDR3 is CASSQDRVQETQYF. CDR3 DNA sequence: TGTGCCAGCAGCCAGGACAGGGTCCAAGAGACCCAGTACTTC. This chain joins TRBV7-3 and TRBJ2-5; TRBD1 matches at 8 bases. Germline CDR1 reads SGHTA; CDR2 reads FQGTGA. J gave up 1 base and V 5 bases, and 3 bases lay outside the gene matches. There are 14 residues in the CDR3.